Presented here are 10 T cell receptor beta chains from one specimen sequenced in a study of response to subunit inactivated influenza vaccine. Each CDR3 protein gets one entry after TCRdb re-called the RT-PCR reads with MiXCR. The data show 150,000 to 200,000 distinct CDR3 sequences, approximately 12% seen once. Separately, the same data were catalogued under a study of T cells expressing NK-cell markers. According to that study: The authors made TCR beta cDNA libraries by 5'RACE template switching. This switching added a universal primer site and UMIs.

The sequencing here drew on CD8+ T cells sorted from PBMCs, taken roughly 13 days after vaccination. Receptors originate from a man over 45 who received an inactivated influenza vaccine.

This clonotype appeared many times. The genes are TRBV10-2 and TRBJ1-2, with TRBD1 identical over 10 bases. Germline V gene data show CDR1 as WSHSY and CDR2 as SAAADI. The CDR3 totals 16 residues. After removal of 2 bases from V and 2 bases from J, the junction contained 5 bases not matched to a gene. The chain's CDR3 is CASSETKTGGNYGYTF. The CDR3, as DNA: TGCGCCAGCAGTGAGACCAAGACAGGGGGCAACTATGGCTACACCTTC.

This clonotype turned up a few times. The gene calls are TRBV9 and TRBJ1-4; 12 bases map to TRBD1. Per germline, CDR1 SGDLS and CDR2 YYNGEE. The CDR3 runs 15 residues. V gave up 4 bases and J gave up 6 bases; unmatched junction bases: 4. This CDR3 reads CASSPGTGGDEKLFF. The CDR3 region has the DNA TGTGCCAGCAGCCCCGGGACAGGGGGCGATGAAAAACTGTTTTTT. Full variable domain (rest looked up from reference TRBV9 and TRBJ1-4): DSGVTQTPKHLITATGQRVTLRCSPRSGDLSVYWYQQSLDQGLQFLIQYYNGEERAKGNILERFSAQQFPDLHSELNLSSLELGDSALYFCASSPGTGGDEKLFFGSGTQLSVL.

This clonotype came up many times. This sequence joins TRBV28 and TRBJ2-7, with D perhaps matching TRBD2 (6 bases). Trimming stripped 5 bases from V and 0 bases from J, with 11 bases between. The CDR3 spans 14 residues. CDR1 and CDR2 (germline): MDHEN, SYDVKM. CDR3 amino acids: CASSAYGGSYEQYF. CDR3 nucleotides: TGTGCCAGCAGTGCGTACGGGGGCTCCTACGAGCAGTACTTC.

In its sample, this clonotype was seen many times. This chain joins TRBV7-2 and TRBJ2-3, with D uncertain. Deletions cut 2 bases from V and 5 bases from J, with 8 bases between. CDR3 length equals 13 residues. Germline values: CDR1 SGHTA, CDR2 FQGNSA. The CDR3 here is CASSLLGRDTQYF. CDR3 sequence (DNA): TGTGCCAGCAGCTTACTTGGACGAGATACGCAGTATTTT.

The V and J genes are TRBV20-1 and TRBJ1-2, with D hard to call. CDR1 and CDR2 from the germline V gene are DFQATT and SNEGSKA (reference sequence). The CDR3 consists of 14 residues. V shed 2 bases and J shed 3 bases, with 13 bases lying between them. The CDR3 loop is CSARNGPGHYGYTF. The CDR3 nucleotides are TGCAGTGCTAGAAACGGACCCGGGCACTATGGCTACACCTTC.

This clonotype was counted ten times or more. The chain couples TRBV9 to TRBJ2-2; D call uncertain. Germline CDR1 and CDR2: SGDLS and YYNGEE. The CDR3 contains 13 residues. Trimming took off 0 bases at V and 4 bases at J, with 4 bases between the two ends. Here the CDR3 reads CASSVDPTGELFF. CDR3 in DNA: TGTGCCAGCAGCGTAGACCCCACCGGGGAGCTGTTTTTT. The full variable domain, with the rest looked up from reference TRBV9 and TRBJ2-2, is DSGVTQTPKHLITATGQRVTLRCSPRSGDLSVYWYQQSLDQGLQFLIQYYNGEERAKGNILERFSAQQFPDLHSELNLSSLELGDSALYFCASSVDPTGELFFGEGSRLTVL.

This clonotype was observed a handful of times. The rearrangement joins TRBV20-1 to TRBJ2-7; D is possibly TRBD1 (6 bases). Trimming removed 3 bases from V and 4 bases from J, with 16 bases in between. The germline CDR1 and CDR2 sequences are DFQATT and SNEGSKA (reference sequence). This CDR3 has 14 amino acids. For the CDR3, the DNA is TGCAGTGCTAGTCCCGTGACAGGAGGATACGAGCAGTACTTC. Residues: CSASPVTGGYEQYF.

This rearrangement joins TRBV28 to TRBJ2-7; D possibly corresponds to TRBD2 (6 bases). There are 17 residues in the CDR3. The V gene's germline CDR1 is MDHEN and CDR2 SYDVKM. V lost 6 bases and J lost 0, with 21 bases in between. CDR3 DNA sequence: TGTGCCAGCAGCTTCCCTCCGTCGGGACTCCGCTCCTACGAGCAGTACTTC. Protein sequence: CASSFPPSGLRSYEQYF.

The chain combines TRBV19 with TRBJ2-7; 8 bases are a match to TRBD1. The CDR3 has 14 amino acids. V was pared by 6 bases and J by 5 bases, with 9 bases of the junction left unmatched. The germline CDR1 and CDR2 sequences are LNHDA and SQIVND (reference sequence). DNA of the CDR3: TGTGCCAGTAGCTTCGACCCAGGGGGCAACGAGCAGTACTTC. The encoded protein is CASSFDPGGNEQYF.

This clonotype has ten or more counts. Here the CDR3 reads CASSLAAEQFF. The CDR3 DNA follows: TGCGCCAGCAGCTTGGCCGCTGAGCAGTTCTTC. V usage is TRBV5-1 and J usage is TRBJ2-1; D is uncertain. The CDR3 contains 11 residues. Germline CDR1 SGHRS, CDR2 YFSETQ. Trimming stripped 0 bases from V and 9 bases from J, with 4 bases between.